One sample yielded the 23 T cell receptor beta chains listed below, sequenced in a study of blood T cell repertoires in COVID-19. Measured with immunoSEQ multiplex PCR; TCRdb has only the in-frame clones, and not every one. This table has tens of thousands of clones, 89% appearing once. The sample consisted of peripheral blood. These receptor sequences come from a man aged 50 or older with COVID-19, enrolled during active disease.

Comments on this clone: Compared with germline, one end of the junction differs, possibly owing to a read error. The CDR3 spells CASSLQPSGITGELFF. Written as DNA, the CDR3 is TGTGCTAGCAGCTTACAGCCTAGCGGGATCACCGGGGAGCTGTTTTTT. The chain combines TRBV7-7 with TRBJ2-2; 9 bases line up with TRBD2. CDR1 is SSHAT and CDR2 is FNYEAQ in the germline V gene (reference sequence). The CDR3 contains 16 residues.

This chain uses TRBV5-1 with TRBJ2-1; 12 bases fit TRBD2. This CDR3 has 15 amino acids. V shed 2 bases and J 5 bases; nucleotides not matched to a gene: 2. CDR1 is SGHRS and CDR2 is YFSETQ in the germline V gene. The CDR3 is CASSFSSGGDNEQFF. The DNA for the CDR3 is TGCGCCAGCAGCTTTTCTAGCGGGGGGGACAATGAGCAGTTCTTC.

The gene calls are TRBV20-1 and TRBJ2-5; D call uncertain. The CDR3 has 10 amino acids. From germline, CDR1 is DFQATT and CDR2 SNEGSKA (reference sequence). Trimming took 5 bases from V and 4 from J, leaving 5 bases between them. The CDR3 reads CSAARETQYF. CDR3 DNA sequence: TGCAGTGCTGCCAGAGAGACCCAGTACTTC.

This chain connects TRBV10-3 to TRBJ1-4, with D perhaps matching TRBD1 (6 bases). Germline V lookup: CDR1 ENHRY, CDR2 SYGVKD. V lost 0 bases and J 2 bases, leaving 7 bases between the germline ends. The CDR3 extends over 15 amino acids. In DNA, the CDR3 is TGTGCCATCAGTGAGTCGGGGGCGACTAATGAAAAACTGTTTTTT. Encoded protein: CAISESGATNEKLFF.

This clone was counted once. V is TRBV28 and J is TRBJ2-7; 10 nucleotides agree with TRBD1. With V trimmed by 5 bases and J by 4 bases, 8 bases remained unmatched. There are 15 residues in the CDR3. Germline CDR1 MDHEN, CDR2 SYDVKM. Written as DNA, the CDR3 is TGTGCCAGCAGTGCTACAGGACAGGGGGTTTACGAGCAGTACTTC. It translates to CASSATGQGVYEQYF.

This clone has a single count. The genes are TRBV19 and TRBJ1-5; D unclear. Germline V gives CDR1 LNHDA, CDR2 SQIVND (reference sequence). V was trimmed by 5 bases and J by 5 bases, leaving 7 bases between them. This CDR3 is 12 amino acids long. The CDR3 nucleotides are TGTGCCAGTAGTGCCCAGTATCAGCCCCAGCATTTT. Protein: CASSAQYQPQHF.

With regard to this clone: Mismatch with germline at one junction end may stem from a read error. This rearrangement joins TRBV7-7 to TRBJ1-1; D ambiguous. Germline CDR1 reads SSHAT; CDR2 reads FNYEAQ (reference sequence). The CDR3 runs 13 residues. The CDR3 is CASSPSSVAEAFF. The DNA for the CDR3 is TGTGCTAGCAGCCCCTCCTCGGTCGCTGAAGCTTTCTTT.

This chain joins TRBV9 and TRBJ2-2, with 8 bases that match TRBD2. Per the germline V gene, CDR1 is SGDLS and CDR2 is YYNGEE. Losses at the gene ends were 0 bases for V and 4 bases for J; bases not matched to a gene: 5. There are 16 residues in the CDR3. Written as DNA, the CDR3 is TGTGCCAGCAGCGTAGATCGCGGGGGGCTCACCGGGGAGCTGTTTTTT. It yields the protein CASSVDRGGLTGELFF.

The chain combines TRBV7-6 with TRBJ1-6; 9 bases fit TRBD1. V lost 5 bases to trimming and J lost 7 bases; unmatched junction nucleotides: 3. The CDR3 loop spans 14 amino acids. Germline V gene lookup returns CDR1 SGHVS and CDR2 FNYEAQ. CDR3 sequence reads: CASSEQGANSPLHF. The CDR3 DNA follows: TGTGCCAGCAGCGAACAGGGGGCGAATTCACCCCTCCACTTT.

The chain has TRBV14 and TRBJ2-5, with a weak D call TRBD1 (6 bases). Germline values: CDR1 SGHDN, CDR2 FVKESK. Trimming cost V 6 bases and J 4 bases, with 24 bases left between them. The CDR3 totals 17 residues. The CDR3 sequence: CASSQGPNRVTGETQYF. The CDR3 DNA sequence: TGTGCCAGCAGTCAGGGGCCTAACAGGGTGACGGGAGAGACCCAGTACTTC.

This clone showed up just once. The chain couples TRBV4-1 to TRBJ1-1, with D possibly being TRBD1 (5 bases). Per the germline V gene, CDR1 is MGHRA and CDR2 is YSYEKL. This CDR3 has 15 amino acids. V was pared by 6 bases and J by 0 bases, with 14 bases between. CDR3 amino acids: CASRNSGIMNTEAFF. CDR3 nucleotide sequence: TGCGCCAGCAGGAACTCAGGGATTATGAACACTGAAGCTTTCTTT.

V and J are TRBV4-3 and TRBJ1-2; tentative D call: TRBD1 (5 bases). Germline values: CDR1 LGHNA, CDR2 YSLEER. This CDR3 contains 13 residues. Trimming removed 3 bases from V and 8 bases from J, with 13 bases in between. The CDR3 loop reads CASSQEDSGGYTF. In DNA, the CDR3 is TGCGCCAGCAGCCAGGAAGACAGCGGGGGCTACACCTTC.

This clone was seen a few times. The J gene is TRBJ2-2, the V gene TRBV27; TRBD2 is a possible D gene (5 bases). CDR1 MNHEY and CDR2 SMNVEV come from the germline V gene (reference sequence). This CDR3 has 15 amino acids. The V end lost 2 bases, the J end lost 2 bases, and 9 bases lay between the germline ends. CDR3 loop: CASSLTGINTGELFF. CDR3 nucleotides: TGTGCCAGCAGTTTAACGGGAATAAACACCGGGGAGCTGTTTTTT.

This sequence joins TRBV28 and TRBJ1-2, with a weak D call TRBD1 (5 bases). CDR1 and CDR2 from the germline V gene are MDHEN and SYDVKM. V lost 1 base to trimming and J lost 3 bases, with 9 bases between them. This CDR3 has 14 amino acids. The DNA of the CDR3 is TGTGCCAGCAGTTTATCAGCAGGGTACTATGGCTACACCTTC. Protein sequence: CASSLSAGYYGYTF.

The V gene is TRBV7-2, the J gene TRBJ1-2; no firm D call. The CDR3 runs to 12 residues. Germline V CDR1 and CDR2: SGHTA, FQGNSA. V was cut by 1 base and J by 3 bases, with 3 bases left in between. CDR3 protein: CASSLGDYGYTF. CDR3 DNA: TGTGCCAGCAGCTTAGGAGACTATGGCTACACCTTC.

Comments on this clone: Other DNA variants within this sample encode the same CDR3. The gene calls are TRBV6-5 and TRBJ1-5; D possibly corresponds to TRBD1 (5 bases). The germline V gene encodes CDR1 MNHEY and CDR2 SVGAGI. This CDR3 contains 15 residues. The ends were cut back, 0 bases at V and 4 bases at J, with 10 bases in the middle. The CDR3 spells CASSYSGQKNQPQHF. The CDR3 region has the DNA TGTGCCAGCAGTTACTCGGGGCAGAAGAATCAGCCCCAGCATTTT.

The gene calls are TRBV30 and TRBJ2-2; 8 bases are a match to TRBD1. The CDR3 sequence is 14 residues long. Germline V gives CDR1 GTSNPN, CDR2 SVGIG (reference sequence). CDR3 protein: CALDRGFNTGELFF. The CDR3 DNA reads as TGTGCTCTTGACAGGGGTTTTAACACCGGGGAGCTGTTTTTT.

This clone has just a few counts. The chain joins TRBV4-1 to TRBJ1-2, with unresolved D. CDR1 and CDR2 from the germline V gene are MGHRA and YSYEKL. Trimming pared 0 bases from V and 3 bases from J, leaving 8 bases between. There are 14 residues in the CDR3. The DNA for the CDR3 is TGCGCCAGCAGCCAAGATCGGGTAGACTATGGCTACACCTTC. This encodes CASSQDRVDYGYTF.

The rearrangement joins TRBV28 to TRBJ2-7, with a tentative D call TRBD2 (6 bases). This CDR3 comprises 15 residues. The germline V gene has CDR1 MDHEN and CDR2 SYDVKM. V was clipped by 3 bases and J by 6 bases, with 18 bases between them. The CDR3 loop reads CASSFPPGGASEQYF. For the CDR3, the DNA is TGTGCCAGCAGTTTCCCCCCGGGCGGGGCCTCCGAGCAGTACTTC.

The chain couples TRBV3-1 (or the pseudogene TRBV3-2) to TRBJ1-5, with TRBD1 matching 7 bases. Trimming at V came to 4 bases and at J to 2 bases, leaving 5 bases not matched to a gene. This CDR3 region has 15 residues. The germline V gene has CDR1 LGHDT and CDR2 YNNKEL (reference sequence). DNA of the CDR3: TGTGCCAGCAGCCCCCCTGGGACAGGCAATCAGCCCCAGCATTTT. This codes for CASSPPGTGNQPQHF.

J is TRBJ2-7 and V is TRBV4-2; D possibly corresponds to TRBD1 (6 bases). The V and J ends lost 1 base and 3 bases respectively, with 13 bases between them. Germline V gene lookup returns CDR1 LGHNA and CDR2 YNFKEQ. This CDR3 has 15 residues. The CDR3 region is CASSQAPDRNYEQYF. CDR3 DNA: TGTGCCAGCAGCCAAGCCCCGGACAGAAACTACGAGCAGTACTTC.

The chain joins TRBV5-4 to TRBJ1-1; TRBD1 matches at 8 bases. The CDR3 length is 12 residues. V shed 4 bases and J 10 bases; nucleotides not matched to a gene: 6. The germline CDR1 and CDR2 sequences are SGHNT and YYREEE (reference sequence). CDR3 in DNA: TGTGCCAGCAGCCCTGGACAGGGAACAGCTTTCTTT. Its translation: CASSPGQGTAFF.

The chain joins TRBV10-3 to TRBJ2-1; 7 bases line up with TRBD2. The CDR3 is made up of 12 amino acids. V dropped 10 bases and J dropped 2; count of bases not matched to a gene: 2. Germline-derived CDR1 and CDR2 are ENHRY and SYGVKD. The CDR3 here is CATGTTYNEQFF. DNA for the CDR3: TGTGCCACCGGGACTACCTACAATGAGCAGTTCTTC.